Following are 23 T cell receptor beta chains from one sample sequenced in a study of T cells in Graves' hyperthyroidism and ophthalmopathy. Amplified TCR beta CDR3 regions came from RNA transcripts. The primer set for the first-round RT-PCR of the TCR CDR3 was HTBI. A single record per CDR3 protein comes from TCRdb applying MiXCR to the multiplex PCR reads. The sample has more than 600,000 distinct CDR3 sequences, 16% seen once; the top ten hold under 10%. Sequencing was done on a sample of blood. The source of these receptors is a man in his late teens or twenties with Graves' hyperthyroidism.

The chain couples TRBV6-2 or TRBV6-3 to TRBJ2-2; D is unresolved. Germline V gene data show CDR1 as MNHEY and CDR2 as SVGEGT. The CDR3 is made up of 17 amino acids. V was pared by 4 bases and J by 6 bases, with 21 bases between. DNA for the CDR3: TGTGCCAGCAGTTTAAAAGTTTTTTCGCAAGTACCCGGGGAGCTGTTTTTT. Its protein product is CASSLKVFSQVPGELFF.

This clonotype was counted only a few times. The V and J genes are TRBV4-1 and TRBJ2-3; the match to TRBD2 covers 12 bases. Germline V CDR1 and CDR2: MGHRA, YSYEKL. The CDR3 covers 18 residues. Trimming removed 6 bases from V and 3 bases from J; junction bases left unmatched: 13. The DNA of the CDR3 is TGCGCCAGCAGTCACCAAGATAGACTAGCGGGAGTAACAGATACGCAGTATTTT. It encodes CASSHQDRLAGVTDTQYF.

This clonotype appeared many times. The rearrangement links TRBV6-2 or TRBV6-3 to TRBJ2-1, with 9 positions matching TRBD2. The CDR3 spans 13 residues. V lost 4 bases and J lost 9; bases outside the gene matches: 4. Germline CDR1 reads MNHEY; CDR2 reads SVGEGT. CDR3 protein: CASSLGLAFEQFF. CDR3 in DNA: TGTGCCAGCAGTTTGGGACTAGCTTTTGAGCAGTTCTTC.

This clonotype was counted many times. The chain recombines TRBV28 with TRBJ1-2, with TRBD1 as a possible D gene (5 bases). V was trimmed by 4 bases and J by 8 bases, leaving 17 bases between them. In germline, CDR1 is MDHEN, CDR2 SYDVKM. CDR3 length: 14 amino acids. The CDR3 region is CASSSGQRAGGYTF. The DNA of the CDR3 is TGTGCCAGCAGTTCGGGGCAGAGGGCCGGGGGCTACACCTTC.

This chain connects TRBV4-2 to TRBJ2-7; D gene uncertain. The CDR3 covers 14 residues. Trimming left V 0 bases short and J 6 bases short, with 12 bases between. CDR1 and CDR2 from the germline V gene are LGHNA and YNFKEQ. The CDR3 nucleotides read TGTGCCAGCAGCCAAGATAGGGCAGGCCGCGAGCAGTACTTC. The encoded protein is CASSQDRAGREQYF.

This clonotype occurred a few times. The gene calls are TRBV7-3 and TRBJ2-3; D may be TRBD2 (5 bases). Between the trimmed V and J ends, which lost 3 bases and 3 bases, there was a span of 10 bases. The CDR3 consists of 14 residues. The germline V gene encodes CDR1 SGHTA and CDR2 FQGTGA. In nucleotides, the CDR3 is TGTGCCAGCAGCTTGAACCCGGGAACAGATACGCAGTATTTT. It codes for CASSLNPGTDTQYF.

The chain joins TRBV4-3 to TRBJ2-2; a possible D gene is TRBD2 (6 bases). The V end lost 1 base, the J end lost 4 bases, and 16 bases lay between the germline ends. Germline V gene sequence: CDR1 LGHNA, CDR2 YSLEER. The CDR3 covers 17 residues. CDR3 amino acids: CASSQGFERVRTGELFF. In DNA form, the CDR3 reads TGCGCCAGCAGCCAAGGCTTTGAGCGGGTCCGCACCGGGGAGCTGTTTTTT.

There are many counts of this clonotype. In DNA, the CDR3 is TGTGCCAGCAGCCCCGGGACAGGGACGGGGGAGCAGTACTTC. Translation: CASSPGTGTGEQYF. This chain joins TRBV2 and TRBJ2-7; 9 bases are shared with TRBD1. CDR1 and CDR2 (germline): SNHLY, FYNNEI. This CDR3 region has 14 residues. V was clipped by 6 bases and J by 7 bases; unmatched bases: 10.

This clonotype was observed a handful of times. The V gene is TRBV12-3 or TRBV12-4, the J gene TRBJ1-3; the D is unclear. The CDR3 contains 12 residues. V lost 2 bases and J 9 bases, leaving 8 bases between the germline ends. DNA of the CDR3: TGTGCCAGCAGTTTATTGATCGGCACCATATATTTT. It codes for CASSLLIGTIYF.

This clonotype was counted at least ten times. The J gene is TRBJ2-5, the V gene TRBV7-6, with a weak D call TRBD2 (5 bases). V lost 6 bases and J 2 bases, leaving 13 bases between the germline ends. Germline loops: CDR1 SGHVS, CDR2 FNYEAQ. The CDR3 is made up of 14 amino acids. CDR3 in DNA: TGTGCCAGCAGGGCATTACGGGGACAAGAGACCCAGTACTTC. It yields the protein CASRALRGQETQYF.

This clonotype was seen ten or more times. The CDR3: CASSYLGQRTDTQYF. The CDR3 coding sequence is TGTGCCAGCAGTTACCTGGGACAGCGGACAGATACGCAGTATTTT. The chain uses TRBV6-5 and TRBJ2-3, with TRBD1 identical over 7 bases. V shed 2 bases and J 3 bases; nucleotides not matched to a gene: 5. The CDR3 runs to 15 residues. Germline-derived CDR1 and CDR2 are MNHEY and SVGAGI.

This clonotype was counted only a few times. J is TRBJ2-7 and V is TRBV14; D gene ambiguous. V was pared by 2 bases and J by 6 bases, with 11 bases between. This CDR3 contains 13 residues. Germline values: CDR1 SGHDN, CDR2 FVKESK. The CDR3 sequence: CASSQTRYSEQYF. The CDR3 DNA follows: TGTGCCAGCAGCCAAACTCGCTACTCCGAGCAGTACTTC.

This rearrangement joins TRBV29-1 to TRBJ1-1; D ambiguous. CDR3 length: 11 residues. Germline CDR1 and CDR2: SQVTM and ANQGSEA. V lost 6 bases and J lost 7, with 12 bases in between. The CDR3 protein is CSVGVGSEAFF. CDR3 bases: TGCAGCGTCGGGGTTGGGAGTGAAGCTTTCTTT.

This clonotype was recorded many times. CDR3 nucleotide sequence: TGTGCCAGCAGTGCCTCGGACAGCCGCCACGAGCAGTACTTC. It encodes CASSASDSRHEQYF. The chain carries TRBV6-1 and TRBJ2-7; the D gene is possibly TRBD1 (6 bases). V was cut by 4 bases and J by 5 bases, with 15 bases left in between. The CDR3 is 14 amino acids. Germline values: CDR1 MNHNS, CDR2 SASEGT.

This clonotype was seen a handful of times. The chain recombines TRBV20-1 with TRBJ2-1; 12 bases are shared with TRBD2. This CDR3 region has 17 residues. With 4 bases clipped from V and 0 bases from J, the junction kept 7 bases outside the gene matches. CDR1 and CDR2 (germline): DFQATT, SNEGSKA (reference sequence). The DNA for the CDR3 is TGCAGTGCTAAGACTAGCGGGGGCACTAGCTCCTACAATGAGCAGTTCTTC. It specifies CSAKTSGGTSSYNEQFF.

This clonotype occurred a few times. This sequence joins TRBV29-1 and TRBJ2-1, with D unresolved. Germline CDR1 is SQVTM and CDR2 is ANQGSEA. V lost 5 bases, J lost 0 bases, and 14 bases lay in between. The CDR3 is made up of 15 amino acids. Here the CDR3 DNA reads TGCAGCGTTCTATCAGGCTCGAGCTCCTACAATGAGCAGTTCTTC. It yields the protein CSVLSGSSSYNEQFF.

The genes are TRBV15 and TRBJ1-1; the D is unclear. The CDR3 covers 14 residues. From germline, CDR1 is LNHNV and CDR2 YYDKDF (reference sequence). Trimming pared 0 bases from V and 5 bases from J, leaving 10 bases between. CDR3 in DNA: TGTGCCACCAGCAGAGATAGGTCGGGGACTGAAGCTTTCTTT. It translates to CATSRDRSGTEAFF.

This clonotype was seen many times. The chain links TRBV11-2 to TRBJ2-3; 7 bases align to TRBD1. Trimming removed 5 bases from V and 8 bases from J; junction bases left unmatched: 7. Per germline, CDR1 SGHAT and CDR2 FQNNGV. The CDR3 totals 13 residues. CDR3 region: CASSPRQGSTQYF. In DNA, the CDR3 is TGTGCCAGCAGCCCCCGACAGGGCAGTACGCAGTATTTT.

Notes on this clonotype: A much larger clone differs from this one at a single base, so this may be a read error. The gene calls are TRBV20-1 and TRBJ2-7; D remains unclear. Looked up from germline, CDR1 is DFQATT and CDR2 is SNEGSKA (reference sequence). Deletions cut 5 bases from V and 3 bases from J, with 11 bases between. This CDR3 region has 12 residues. The CDR3 protein is CSADVTGYEQYF. DNA for the CDR3: TGCAGTGCTGATGTCACGGGCTACGAGCAGTACTTC.

This rearrangement joins TRBV28 to TRBJ1-1; the D is unclear. This CDR3 spans 13 amino acids. Germline V gene lookup returns CDR1 MDHEN and CDR2 SYDVKM. V was pared by 3 bases and J by 7 bases, with 12 bases between. The CDR3 region has the DNA TGTGCCAGCAGTTTTACTACAGCTCTTGAAGCTTTCTTT. This codes for CASSFTTALEAFF.

The V gene is TRBV5-1, the J gene TRBJ2-2, with TRBD1 matching 9 bases. There are 16 residues in the CDR3. The trim removed 3 bases at V and 4 bases at J, leaving 7 bases unmatched. Germline CDR1 and CDR2: SGHRS and YFSETQ. In nucleotides, the CDR3 is TGCGCCAGCAGCTCCGAGGACAGGGGAGGCACCGGGGAGCTGTTTTTT. This translates into CASSSEDRGGTGELFF.

In its sample, this clonotype was seen a few times. The chain employs TRBV6-1 and TRBJ2-2; the match to TRBD1 covers 9 bases. The CDR3 spans 14 residues. The V and J ends lost 4 bases and 7 bases, in that order; junction bases with no gene match: 4. Germline V gene sequence: CDR1 MNHNS, CDR2 SASEGT. The CDR3 is CASSGTGANGELFF. The CDR3 region has the DNA TGTGCCAGCAGTGGGACAGGGGCCAACGGGGAGCTGTTTTTT.

This clonotype appeared many times. CDR3 in amino acids: CASSSISPKATLTNEQFF. CDR3 DNA: TGTGCCAGCAGTTCAATATCTCCGAAGGCCACCCTCACCAATGAGCAGTTCTTC. The J gene is TRBJ2-1, the V gene TRBV28; D gene uncertain. This CDR3 is 18 amino acids long. The germline CDR1 and CDR2 sequences are MDHEN and SYDVKM. V shed 4 bases and J shed 6 bases, with 25 bases lying between them.